Below, 5 T cell receptor beta chains from the same sample are listed, as sequenced in a study of blood T cells in healthy people across ages. PCR was performed a second time for roughly 7 to 11 cycles using a sample-barcoded 5' primer and a J-beta primer mix. From the 5' RACE reads, TCRdb called clonotypes with MiXCR, one entry per CDR3 protein. The sample has roughly 730,000 distinct CDR3 sequences, approximately 60% seen once; the top ten hold 20% to 30%. Source material: blood. All receptors derive from a man aged 40-49 years in good health.

The V call is TRBV7-2, the J call TRBJ2-3, with D uncertain. CDR1 and CDR2 from the germline V gene are SGHTA and FQGNSA. V dropped 5 bases and J dropped 2 bases, with 23 bases sitting between them. This CDR3 has 18 residues. The CDR3 DNA is TGTGCCAGCAGCCCTCCAAAATTCAGGACGGATGACACAGATACGCAGTATTTT. Its protein product is CASSPPKFRTDDTDTQYF.

The chain recombines TRBV3-1 with TRBJ2-5, with 7 bases identical to TRBD2. V shed 4 bases and J 5 bases; nucleotides not matched to a gene: 7. The germline CDR1 and CDR2 sequences are LGHDT and YNNKEL (reference sequence). The CDR3 is made up of 14 amino acids. The CDR3 DNA reads as TGTGCCAGCAGCCTCAGACTAGCAGAGGAGACCCAGTACTTC. Translating it yields CASSLRLAEETQYF.

In this sample, this clonotype turned up once. The genes are TRBV5-1 and TRBJ2-7; D perhaps matches TRBD2 (6 bases). TRBJ2-5 matches the DNA end more closely, so the J call is doubtful. Germline V gene data show CDR1 as SGHRS and CDR2 as YFSETQ. The length of the CDR3 is 16 residues. CDR3 in DNA: TGCGCCAGCAGCTTGGTCAGGCGGGGAAGACGAGAGACCCAGTACTTC. This encodes CASSLVRRGRRETQYF.

The sample holds a few counts of this clonotype. The DNA for the CDR3 is TGTGCCAGCAGTTCCGCACAGGGGAGCTCCTACAATGAGCAGTTCTTC. Its protein is CASSSAQGSSYNEQFF. The genes are TRBV28 and TRBJ2-1; 7 bases fit TRBD1. CDR1 and CDR2 from the germline V gene are MDHEN and SYDVKM. The CDR3 is 16 residues long. V dropped 4 bases and J dropped 0; count of bases not matched to a gene: 6.

The V gene is TRBV18, the J gene TRBJ1-6; no reliable D call. The CDR3 totals 12 residues. CDR1 KGHSH and CDR2 LQKENI come from the germline V gene. Trimming cost V 5 bases and J 9 bases, with 8 bases left between them. In DNA, the CDR3 is TGTGCCAGCTCATACCCGGCTTCACCCCTCCACTTT. Its protein product is CASSYPASPLHF.